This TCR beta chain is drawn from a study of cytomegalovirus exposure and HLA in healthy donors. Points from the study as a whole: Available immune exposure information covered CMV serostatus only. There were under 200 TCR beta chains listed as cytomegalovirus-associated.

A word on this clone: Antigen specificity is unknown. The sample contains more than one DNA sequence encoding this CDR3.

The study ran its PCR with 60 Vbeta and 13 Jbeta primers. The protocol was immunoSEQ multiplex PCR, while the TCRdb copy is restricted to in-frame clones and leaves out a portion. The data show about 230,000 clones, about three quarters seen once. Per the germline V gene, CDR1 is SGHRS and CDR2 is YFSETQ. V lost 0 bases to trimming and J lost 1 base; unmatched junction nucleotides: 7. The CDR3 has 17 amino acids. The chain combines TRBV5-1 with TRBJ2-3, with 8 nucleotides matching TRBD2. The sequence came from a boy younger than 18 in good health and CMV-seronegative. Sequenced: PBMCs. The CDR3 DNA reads TGCGCCAGCAGCTTGGCGGGGCTAGCGGGCGGCACAGATACGCAGTATTTT. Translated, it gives CASSLAGLAGGTDTQYF.